The rows below give T cell receptor beta chains drawn from one sample of a study of regulatory T cells in long-lasting Graves disease. TCRdb ran MiXCR on the multiplex PCR reads and lists one entry per CDR3 protein. The sample shows about 400,000 distinct CDR3 sequences, 15% of them seen only once. A further study also used this sample, focusing on T cells in Graves' hyperthyroidism and ophthalmopathy.

The sequencing used peripheral blood mononuclear cells (PBMCs), collected at new diagnosis, from a patient treated with antithyroid drugs. The source of these receptors is a woman aged 40 to 55 with Graves disease. The CDR3 runs from the conserved cysteine through the conserved F or W. D genes are given only for firm matches. Some rows mark clone size as missing; the rest say once, few, many or name a class of expanded clone.

j_gene: TRBJ2-3
v_gene: TRBV6-1
d_gene: TRBD2
abundance: -
CDR3nt: TGTGCCAGCAGTCTTAGCGGGAGGGCCGTCGATACGCAGTATTTT
CDR3aa: CASSLSGRAVDTQYF

j_gene: TRBJ2-2
v_gene: TRBV3-1
d_gene: -
abundance: many
CDR3nt: TGTGCCAGCAGCCAAGATGGGGACGCGGAGCTGTTTTTT
CDR3aa: CASSQDGDAELFF

j_gene: TRBJ2-7
v_gene: TRBV7-3
d_gene: -
abundance: -
CDR3nt: TGTGCCAGCAGCTTAACATACTTAGACTCCTACGAGCAGTACTTC
CDR3aa: CASSLTYLDSYEQYF

j_gene: TRBJ2-5
v_gene: TRBV11-3
d_gene: -
abundance: many
CDR3nt: TGTGCCAGCAGCTTAGATACTTACGGCCAAGAGACCCAGTACTTC
CDR3aa: CASSLDTYGQETQYF

j_gene: TRBJ2-7
v_gene: TRBV28
d_gene: TRBD1
abundance: many
CDR3nt: TGTGCCAGCGGCGACAGGGCCTACGAGCAGTACTTC
CDR3aa: CASGDRAYEQYF

j_gene: TRBJ2-2
v_gene: TRBV3-1
d_gene: TRBD2
abundance: many
CDR3nt: TGTGCCAGCAGCCTTGGAGCGGGAGGAGGCACCGGGGAGCTGTTTTTT
CDR3aa: CASSLGAGGGTGELFF

j_gene: TRBJ2-7
v_gene: TRBV28
d_gene: TRBD1
abundance: few
CDR3nt: TGTGCCAGCAGTACCATTGGACAGGGAGGTGGCTACGAGCAGTACTTC
CDR3aa: CASSTIGQGGGYEQYF

j_gene: TRBJ1-2
v_gene: TRBV4-1
d_gene: TRBD1
abundance: few
CDR3nt: TGCGCCAGCAGCCAAGCGGGACAGAGTAAAGGCTACACCTTC
CDR3aa: CASSQAGQSKGYTF

j_gene: TRBJ2-3
v_gene: TRBV12-3/TRBV12-4
d_gene: TRBD2
abundance: many
CDR3nt: TGTGCCAGCAGTTTAGTTGCGGGAGCATCCGCAGATACGCAGTATTTT
CDR3aa: CASSLVAGASADTQYF

j_gene: TRBJ2-6
v_gene: TRBV28
d_gene: -
abundance: few
CDR3nt: TGTGCCAGCAGTTTATACTCAGGGATCTCTGGGGCCAACGTCCTGACTTTC
CDR3aa: CASSLYSGISGANVLTF

j_gene: TRBJ2-7
v_gene: TRBV11-2
d_gene: TRBD1
abundance: many
CDR3nt: TGTGCCAGCAGTGTGGGGACAGGAGACTACGAGCAGTACTTC
CDR3aa: CASSVGTGDYEQYF

j_gene: TRBJ2-1
v_gene: TRBV2
d_gene: -
abundance: few
CDR3nt: TGCGCCAGCAGCCTACGGGACGTGGCGGAGGCGGGCGGCTACAATGAGCAGTTCTTC
CDR3aa: CASSLRDVAEAGGYNEQFF

j_gene: TRBJ1-1
v_gene: TRBV12-3/TRBV12-4
d_gene: -
abundance: many
CDR3nt: TGTGCCAGCAGCTTAGTAGGTCAGAACACTGAAGCTTTCTTT
CDR3aa: CASSLVGQNTEAFF

j_gene: TRBJ2-5
v_gene: TRBV12-3/TRBV12-4
d_gene: TRBD2
abundance: many
CDR3nt: TGTGCCAGCAGTTCCCACCATCCGGGACTAGAGACCCAAGAGACCCAGTACTTC
CDR3aa: CASSSHHPGLETQETQYF

j_gene: TRBJ1-5
v_gene: TRBV12-3/TRBV12-4
d_gene: -
abundance: -
CDR3nt: TGTGCCAGCCGGGGGGGGGGGGGCAATCAGCCCCAGCATTTT
CDR3aa: CASRGGGGNQPQHF

j_gene: TRBJ2-3
v_gene: TRBV19
d_gene: -
abundance: many
CDR3nt: TGTGCCAGTAGTCCCTGGGACCGATCGGCAGATACGCAGTATTTT
CDR3aa: CASSPWDRSADTQYF

j_gene: TRBJ1-5
v_gene: TRBV25-1
d_gene: -
abundance: -
CDR3nt: TGTGCCAGCAGTGAATGGGGTAGCAATCAGCCCCAGCATTTT
CDR3aa: CASSEWGSNQPQHF

j_gene: TRBJ2-3
v_gene: TRBV14
d_gene: -
abundance: -
CDR3nt: TGTGCCAGCAGCCAAGATGACACGGGGGCGGGCACAGATACGCAGTATTTT
CDR3aa: CASSQDDTGAGTDTQYF

j_gene: TRBJ1-1
v_gene: TRBV27
d_gene: TRBD1
abundance: -
CDR3nt: TGTGCCAGCAGTTTAGTGTTCGGAGGGGGCTCGCTCACTGAAGCTTTCTTT
CDR3aa: CASSLVFGGGSLTEAFF

j_gene: TRBJ2-1
v_gene: TRBV29-1
d_gene: -
abundance: -
CDR3nt: TGCAGCGTTCATCCCAGATTTAACAATGAGCAGTTCTTC
CDR3aa: CSVHPRFNNEQFF

j_gene: TRBJ1-4
v_gene: TRBV6-7
d_gene: -
abundance: few
CDR3nt: TGTGCCAGCAGTTACAGGCCCAGGGCCGAATTTGCAACTAATGAAAAACTGTTTTTT
CDR3aa: CASSYRPRAEFATNEKLFF

j_gene: TRBJ2-1
v_gene: TRBV2
d_gene: TRBD2
abundance: many
CDR3nt: TGTGCCAGCAGTGACGGGACTAGCTATTATAATGAGCAGTTCTTC
CDR3aa: CASSDGTSYYNEQFF

j_gene: TRBJ2-2
v_gene: TRBV7-9
d_gene: TRBD1
abundance: many
CDR3nt: TGTGCCAGCAGCCTTACAGGGGGCTCAAACACCGGGGAGCTGTTTTTT
CDR3aa: CASSLTGGSNTGELFF

j_gene: TRBJ2-7
v_gene: TRBV30
d_gene: -
abundance: many
CDR3nt: TGTGCCTGGAGTGTACGCGAGGTGCCCTACGAGCAGTACTTC
CDR3aa: CAWSVREVPYEQYF

j_gene: TRBJ2-1
v_gene: TRBV10-3
d_gene: TRBD2
abundance: few
CDR3nt: TGTGCCATCAGTGAGGGGACTAGTGTACAATGGGGGCAGTTCTTC
CDR3aa: CAISEGTSVQWGQFF

j_gene: TRBJ2-7
v_gene: TRBV27
d_gene: -
abundance: many
CDR3nt: TGTGCCAGCAGCTCCGGGGCCTACGAGCAGTACTTC
CDR3aa: CASSSGAYEQYF

j_gene: TRBJ2-1
v_gene: TRBV20-1
d_gene: -
abundance: few
CDR3nt: TGCAGTGCTAGAGGGGCGGGGTCCGAGCAGTTCTTC
CDR3aa: CSARGAGSEQFF

j_gene: TRBJ2-1
v_gene: TRBV29-1
d_gene: -
abundance: -
CDR3nt: TGCAGCGTTGCGGAAGGGGGGGTCCCCTACAATGAGCAGTTCTTC
CDR3aa: CSVAEGGVPYNEQFF

j_gene: TRBJ2-2
v_gene: TRBV12-3/TRBV12-4
d_gene: TRBD2
abundance: many
CDR3nt: TGTGCCAGCACCAGAGGGACTAGCGGGACGGGCGGGGAGCTGTTTTTT
CDR3aa: CASTRGTSGTGGELFF

j_gene: TRBJ1-5
v_gene: TRBV7-2
d_gene: -
abundance: many
CDR3nt: TGTGCCAGCAGCTTAGTCCAGGGAGGCAATCAGCCCCAGCATTTT
CDR3aa: CASSLVQGGNQPQHF

j_gene: TRBJ2-1
v_gene: TRBV14
d_gene: -
abundance: -
CDR3nt: TGTGCCAGCAGCCACGGGGTAGCTTTTTATGAGCAGTTCTTC
CDR3aa: CASSHGVAFYEQFF

j_gene: TRBJ1-2
v_gene: TRBV10-3
d_gene: TRBD1
abundance: many
CDR3nt: TGTGCCATCAGTGGACCGGACAGGGGCCTTTCTAACTATGGCTACACCTTC
CDR3aa: CAISGPDRGLSNYGYTF

j_gene: TRBJ2-1
v_gene: TRBV29-1
d_gene: -
abundance: -
CDR3nt: TGCAGCGCGGACAACAGAGAATACAATGAGCAGTTCTTC
CDR3aa: CSADNREYNEQFF

j_gene: TRBJ2-7
v_gene: TRBV2
d_gene: TRBD1
abundance: -
CDR3nt: TGTGCCAGCACCCTCGGGACAGGCAACGAGCAGTACTTC
CDR3aa: CASTLGTGNEQYF

j_gene: TRBJ1-3
v_gene: TRBV6-5
d_gene: -
abundance: many
CDR3nt: TGTGCCAGCAGTTACTCGAGGTTCTTTGGGGTTTATGGAAACACCATATATTTT
CDR3aa: CASSYSRFFGVYGNTIYF

j_gene: TRBJ1-6
v_gene: TRBV19
d_gene: -
abundance: many
CDR3nt: TGTGCCAGTACGGGGCAGTATAATTCACCCCTCCACTTT
CDR3aa: CASTGQYNSPLHF

j_gene: TRBJ1-1
v_gene: TRBV7-9
d_gene: -
abundance: many
CDR3nt: TGTGCCAGCAGCTTAGACAGGCCCTCCTACACTGAAGCTTTCTTT
CDR3aa: CASSLDRPSYTEAFF

j_gene: TRBJ2-1
v_gene: TRBV10-2
d_gene: -
abundance: few
CDR3nt: TGCGCCAGCAGTGATGAGGGGCCGTTAGCCGGGCAGTTCTTC
CDR3aa: CASSDEGPLAGQFF

j_gene: TRBJ2-1
v_gene: TRBV7-9
d_gene: -
abundance: many
CDR3nt: TGTGCCAGCAGCTTATGGGAAACCGAGAGGGATGAGCAGTTCTTC
CDR3aa: CASSLWETERDEQFF

j_gene: TRBJ2-7
v_gene: TRBV7-2
d_gene: -
abundance: many
CDR3nt: TGTGCCAGCAGCACTAGAGGTGGGTCTATATCCTACGAGCAGTACTTC
CDR3aa: CASSTRGGSISYEQYF

j_gene: TRBJ2-7
v_gene: TRBV11-3
d_gene: TRBD1
abundance: -
CDR3nt: TGTGCCAGCAGCCCACAGGGGGACACCTACGAGCAGTACTTC
CDR3aa: CASSPQGDTYEQYF